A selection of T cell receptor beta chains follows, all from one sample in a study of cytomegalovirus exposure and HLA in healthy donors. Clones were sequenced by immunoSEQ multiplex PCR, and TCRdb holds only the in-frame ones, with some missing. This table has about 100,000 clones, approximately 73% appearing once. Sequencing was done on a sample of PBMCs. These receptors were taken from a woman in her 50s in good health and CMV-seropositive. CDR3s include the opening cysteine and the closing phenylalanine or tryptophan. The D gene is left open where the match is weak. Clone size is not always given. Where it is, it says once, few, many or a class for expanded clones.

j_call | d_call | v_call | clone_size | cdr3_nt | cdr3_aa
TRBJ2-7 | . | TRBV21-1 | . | TGTGCCAGACGGAAACTGGGGGCGCGTGCCTACGAGCAGTACTTC | CARRKLGARAYEQYF
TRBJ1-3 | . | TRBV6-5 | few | TGTGCCAGCAGTTACGACGGGTTGAGGGGAAACACCATATATTTT | CASSYDGLRGNTIYF
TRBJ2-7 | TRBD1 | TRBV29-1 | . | TGCAGCGTTGGACAGGGAACAAATTACGAGCAGTACTTC | CSVGQGTNYEQYF
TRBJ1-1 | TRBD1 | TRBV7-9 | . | TGTGCCGAGGGGGCTCAGGACACTGAAGCTTTCTTT | CAEGAQDTEAFF
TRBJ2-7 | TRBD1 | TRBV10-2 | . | TGCGCCAGCAGGGAGACAGGGAGAGACGAGCAGTACTTC | CASRETGRDEQYF
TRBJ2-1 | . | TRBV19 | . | TGTGCCAGTAGTACTAGCGCCCACAATGAGCAGTTCTTC | CASSTSAHNEQFF
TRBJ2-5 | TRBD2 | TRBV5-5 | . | TGTGCCAGCAGCTTGGAGGCCATACTAGCGGGGCAAGAGACCCAGTACTTC | CASSLEAILAGQETQYF
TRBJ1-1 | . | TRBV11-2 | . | TGTGCCAGCAGCTCTGGACAAGGGCCGAACACTGAAGCTTTCTTT | CASSSGQGPNTEAFF
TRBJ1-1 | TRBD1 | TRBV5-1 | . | TGCGCCAGCAGTTTTGATGGGACAGGGTTATACACTGAAGCTTTCTTT | CASSFDGTGLYTEAFF
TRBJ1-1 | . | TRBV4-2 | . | TGTGCCAGCAGCCCCTATACGGGGGGCAGGGAGAACACTGAAGCTTTCTTT | CASSPYTGGRENTEAFF
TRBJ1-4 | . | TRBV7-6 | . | TGTGCCAGCAGCCGACCTCAGGGTTCCTTTACAACGAATTTTGAAAAACTGTTTTTT | CASSRPQGSFTTNFEKLFF
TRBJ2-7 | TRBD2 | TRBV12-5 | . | TGTGCTAGTGGGTTGGTAGCGGGGGGGTCCTACGAGCAGTACTTC | CASGLVAGGSYEQYF
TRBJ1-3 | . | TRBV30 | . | TGTGCCTGGAAAAGGACATTTGGAAACACCATATATTTT | CAWKRTFGNTIYF
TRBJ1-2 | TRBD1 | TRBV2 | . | TGTGCCAGCAGTGAGCGGGACAGAGGTGGCTACACCTTC | CASSERDRGGYTF
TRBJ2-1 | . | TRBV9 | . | TGTGCCAGCAGTCTAAGGTCCGGGGGTCTTTACAATGAGCAGTTCTTC | CASSLRSGGLYNEQFF
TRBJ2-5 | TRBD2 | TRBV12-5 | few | TGTGCTAGTGGTTTGGTTAGCGGGGGCGAGACCCAGTACTTC | CASGLVSGGETQYF
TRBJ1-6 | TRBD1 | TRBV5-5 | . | TGTGCCAGCAGCTTGAGCAGGGGGCTTTCACCCCTCCACTTT | CASSLSRGLSPLHF
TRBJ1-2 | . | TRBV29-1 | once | TGCAGCGTTGAGGAGGAAGTCCCCTCTTTCTATGGCTACACCTTC | CSVEEEVPSFYGYTF
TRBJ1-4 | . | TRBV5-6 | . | TGTGCCAGCAGCGGCCGGGACGGGAGACGGGAAAAACTGTTTTTT | CASSGRDGRREKLFF
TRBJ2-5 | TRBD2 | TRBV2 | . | TGTGCCAGCAAGAGGAACTTTCTAGCGGGAGTACAAGAGACCCAGTACTTC | CASKRNFLAGVQETQYF
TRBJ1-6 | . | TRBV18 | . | TGTGCCAGCTCACTGGTGGGAGATTCACCCCTCCACTTT | CASSLVGDSPLHF
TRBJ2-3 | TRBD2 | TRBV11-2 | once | TGTGCCAGCAGCTCAAGCGGGAGGGCTCCAGATACGCAGTATTTT | CASSSSGRAPDTQYF
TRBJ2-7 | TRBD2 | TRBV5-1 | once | TGCGCCAGCAGCTTGGCCGGTATTACTAGCGGGAGAAACGAGCAGTACTTC | CASSLAGITSGRNEQYF
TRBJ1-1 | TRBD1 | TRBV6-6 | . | TGTGCCATTGGGACAGGGAGAGGAGCTGAAGCTTTCTTT | CAIGTGRGAEAFF
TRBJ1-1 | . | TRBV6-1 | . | TGTGCCAGCGACCCCCTCGGGACTGAAGCTTTCTTT | CASDPLGTEAFF
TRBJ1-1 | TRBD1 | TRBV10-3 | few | TGTGCCATCAGTGGACGACAGGGATCCCTTGAAGCTTTCTTT | CAISGRQGSLEAFF
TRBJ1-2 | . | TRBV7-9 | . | TGTGCCAGCAGCTTGACAGCTAGTACGGGCTACACCTTC | CASSLTASTGYTF
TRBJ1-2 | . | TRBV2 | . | TGTGCCAGCAGTGAAGTAAGCCTGTGGACCTTC | CASSEVSLWTF
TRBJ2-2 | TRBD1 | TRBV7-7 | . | TGTGCTAGCAGCCCGATGGTTCTCCGGGACAGGGGGCCCGGGGAGCTGTTTTTT | CASSPMVLRDRGPGELFF
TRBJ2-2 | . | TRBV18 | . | TGTGCCAGCTCACCACGACGAGGGCCCAACACCGGGGAGCTGTTTTTT | CASSPRRGPNTGELFF
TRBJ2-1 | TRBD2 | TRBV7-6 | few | TGTGCCAGCAGCTTAAGGACTAGCGGGGCGACCTACAATGAGCAGTTCTTC | CASSLRTSGATYNEQFF
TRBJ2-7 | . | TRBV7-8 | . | TGTGCCAGCAGCTTAGGCAGGTCCACCTACGAGCAGTACTTC | CASSLGRSTYEQYF
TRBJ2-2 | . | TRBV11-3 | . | TGTGCCAGCAGCTTAGATTTGGGCATTCCCGGGGAGCTGTTTTTT | CASSLDLGIPGELFF
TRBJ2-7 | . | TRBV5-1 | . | TGCGCCAGCAGCTCGACAGGAACCCACGAGCAGTACTTC | CASSSTGTHEQYF
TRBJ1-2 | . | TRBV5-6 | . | TGTGCCAGCAGCTTCTTTGACAGGTTCTATGGCTACACCTTC | CASSFFDRFYGYTF
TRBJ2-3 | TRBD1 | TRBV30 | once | TGTGCCTGGAGCCCCCGGACAGGGGGGGACACAGATACGCAGTATTTT | CAWSPRTGGDTDTQYF
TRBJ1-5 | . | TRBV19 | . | TGTGCCACGGCATTAACGGGGGTTCAGCCCCAGCATTTT | CATALTGVQPQHF
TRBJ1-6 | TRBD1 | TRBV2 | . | TGTGCCAGCGCCTACCAACGGGACAGGGGAGAATCACCCCTCCACTTT | CASAYQRDRGESPLHF
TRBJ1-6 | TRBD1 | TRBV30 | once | TGTGCCTGGAGTGTCGGGACAGACAATTCACCCCTCCACTTT | CAWSVGTDNSPLHF
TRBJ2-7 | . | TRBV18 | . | TGTGCCAGCTCACCTTCAACAGGTAACTACGAGCAGTACTTC | CASSPSTGNYEQYF
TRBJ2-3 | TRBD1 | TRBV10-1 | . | TGCGCCAGCAGTCCTGGACAGGGCCAGGGCCCAGATACGCAGTATTTT | CASSPGQGQGPDTQYF
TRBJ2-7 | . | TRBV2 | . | TGTGCCAGCAGCGAGACAGGTTACGAGCAGTACTTC | CASSETGYEQYF